Detailed here is one TCR beta chain. Antigen unknown. The V gene lost 6 bases and the J gene lost 7 bases, with 19 bases spanning the gap. CDR3 size: 14 residues. Germline V gives CDR1 MNHEY, CDR2 SMNVEV (reference sequence). This sample is part of a study of regulatory T cells in long-lasting Graves disease. With iRepertoire HTBI primers and Arm-PCR of CDR3 regions, TCR beta libraries were built. TCRdb reanalysed the multiplex PCR reads using MiXCR and keeps one entry per CDR3 protein. In the table there are approximately 560,000 distinct CDR3 sequences, approximately 16% of which are singletons. As for time point: newly diagnosed GD, antithyroid drugs for less than 3 months. The TCR library was made from RNA extracted from PBMCs. Findings of the study overall: Persistent disease was associated with favored TRBV28 usage and with favored use of TRBJ1-2 and TRBJ2-5.

This sample also belongs to another study, concerning T cells in Graves' hyperthyroidism and ophthalmopathy. In that study: Clonotypes that were expanded in thyroid above 0.001 mostly appeared in blood too.

The starting material was peripheral blood mononuclear cells (PBMCs), obtained at new diagnosis, from a patient treated with antithyroid drugs. The chain links TRBV27 to TRBJ2-7; D gene uncertain. The source is a man aged 18 to 29 with Graves disease. CDR3 amino acids: CASRPARASGEQYF. The CDR3 bases are TGTGCCAGCAGGCCGGCTAGGGCCTCCGGGGAGCAGTACTTC.